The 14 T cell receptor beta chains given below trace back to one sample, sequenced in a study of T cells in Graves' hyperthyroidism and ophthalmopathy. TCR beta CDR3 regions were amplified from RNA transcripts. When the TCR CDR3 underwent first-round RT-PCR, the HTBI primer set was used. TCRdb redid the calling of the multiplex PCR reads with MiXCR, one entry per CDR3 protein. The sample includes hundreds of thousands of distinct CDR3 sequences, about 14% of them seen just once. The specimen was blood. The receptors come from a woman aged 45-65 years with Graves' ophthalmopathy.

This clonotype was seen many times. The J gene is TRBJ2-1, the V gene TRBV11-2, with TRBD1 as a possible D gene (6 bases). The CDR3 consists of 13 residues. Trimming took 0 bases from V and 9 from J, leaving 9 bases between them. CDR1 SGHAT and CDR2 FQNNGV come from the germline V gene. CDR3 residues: CASSLDRGGEQFF. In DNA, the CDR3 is TGTGCCAGCAGCTTAGACAGGGGCGGTGAGCAGTTCTTC.

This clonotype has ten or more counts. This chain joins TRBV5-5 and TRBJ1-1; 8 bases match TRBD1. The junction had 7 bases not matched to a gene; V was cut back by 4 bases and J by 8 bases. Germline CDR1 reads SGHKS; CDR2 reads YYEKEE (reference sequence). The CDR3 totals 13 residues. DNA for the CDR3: TGTGCCAGCAGCCTAGGACAGGGTCTCGAAGCTTTCTTT. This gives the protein CASSLGQGLEAFF. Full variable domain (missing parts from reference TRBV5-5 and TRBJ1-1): DAGVTQSPTHLIKTRGQQVTLRCSPISGHKSVSWYQQVLGQGPQFIFQYYEKEERGRGNFPDRFSARQFPNYSSELNVNALLLGDSALYLCASSLGQGLEAFFGQGTRLTVV.

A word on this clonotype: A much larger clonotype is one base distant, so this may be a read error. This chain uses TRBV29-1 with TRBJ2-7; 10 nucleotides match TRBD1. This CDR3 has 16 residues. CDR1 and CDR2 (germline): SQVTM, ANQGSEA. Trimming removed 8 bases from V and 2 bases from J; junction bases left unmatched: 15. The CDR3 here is CSTRARHGTGAYEQYF. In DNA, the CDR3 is TGCAGCACCCGCGCCCGCCATGGGACAGGGGCCTACGAGCAGTACTTC.

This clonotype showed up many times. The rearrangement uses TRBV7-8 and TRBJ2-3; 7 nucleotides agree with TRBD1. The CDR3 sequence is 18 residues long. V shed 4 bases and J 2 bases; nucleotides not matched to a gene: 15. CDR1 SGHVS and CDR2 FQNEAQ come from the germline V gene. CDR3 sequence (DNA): TGTGCCAGCAGCTCAGACCATAAACCCGGGACAGACACAGATACGCAGTATTTT. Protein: CASSSDHKPGTDTDTQYF.

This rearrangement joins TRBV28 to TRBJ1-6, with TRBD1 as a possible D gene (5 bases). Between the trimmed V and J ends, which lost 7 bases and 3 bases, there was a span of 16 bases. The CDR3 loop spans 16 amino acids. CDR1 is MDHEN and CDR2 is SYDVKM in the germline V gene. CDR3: CASIPRDGFYNSPLHF. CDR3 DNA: TGTGCCAGCATCCCCCGGGACGGATTCTATAATTCACCCCTCCACTTT. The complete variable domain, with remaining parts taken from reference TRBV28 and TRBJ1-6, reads DVKVTQSSRYLVKRTGEKVFLECVQDMDHENMFWYRQDPGLGLRLIYFSYDVKMKEKGDIPEGYSVSREKKERFSLILESASTNQTSMYLCASIPRDGFYNSPLHFGNGTRLTVT.

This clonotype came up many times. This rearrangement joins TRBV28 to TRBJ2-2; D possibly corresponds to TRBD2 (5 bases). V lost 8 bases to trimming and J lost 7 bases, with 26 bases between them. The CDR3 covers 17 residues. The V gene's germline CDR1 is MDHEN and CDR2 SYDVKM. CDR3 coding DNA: TGTGCCAGCGGGAGTGGTTTCCTTAGAGGGCTGAGCGGGGAGCTGTTTTTT. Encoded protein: CASGSGFLRGLSGELFF.

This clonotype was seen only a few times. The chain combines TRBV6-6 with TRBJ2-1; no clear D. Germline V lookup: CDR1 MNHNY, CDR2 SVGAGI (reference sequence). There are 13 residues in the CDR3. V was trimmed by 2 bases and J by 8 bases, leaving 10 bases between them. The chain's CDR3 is CASSYGHLDEQFF. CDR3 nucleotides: TGTGCCAGCAGTTACGGGCATCTGGATGAGCAGTTCTTC.

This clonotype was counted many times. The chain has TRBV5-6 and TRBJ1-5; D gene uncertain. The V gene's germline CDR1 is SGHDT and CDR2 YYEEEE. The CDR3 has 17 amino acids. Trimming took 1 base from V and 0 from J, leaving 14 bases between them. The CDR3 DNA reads TGTGCCAGCAGCTTGTTCGGGTATACGAGTAGCAATCAGCCCCAGCATTTT. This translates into CASSLFGYTSSNQPQHF. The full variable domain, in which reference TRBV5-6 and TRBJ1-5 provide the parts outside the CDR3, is DAGVTQSPTHLIKTRGQQVTLRCSPKSGHDTVSWYQQALGQGPQFIFQYYEEEERQRGNFPDRFSGHQFPNYSSELNVNALLLGDSALYLCASSLFGYTSSNQPQHFGDGTRLSIL.

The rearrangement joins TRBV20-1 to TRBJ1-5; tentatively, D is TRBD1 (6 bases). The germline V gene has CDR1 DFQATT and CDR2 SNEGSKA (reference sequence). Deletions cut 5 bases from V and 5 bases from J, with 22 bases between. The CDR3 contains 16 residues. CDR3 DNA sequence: TGCAGTGCTGGGAATACAGGGATTGTTGGCGATCAGCCCCAGCATTTT. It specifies CSAGNTGIVGDQPQHF.

CDR3 sequence reads: CASSVETGDEKLFF. The DNA of the CDR3 is TGTGCCAGCAGTGTGGAGACAGGGGATGAAAAACTGTTTTTT. The V call is TRBV2, the J call TRBJ1-4; 8 positions agree with TRBD1. Germline V gives CDR1 SNHLY, CDR2 FYNNEI. The CDR3 covers 14 residues. The ends lost 4 bases at V and 6 bases at J; junction bases unmatched: 4.

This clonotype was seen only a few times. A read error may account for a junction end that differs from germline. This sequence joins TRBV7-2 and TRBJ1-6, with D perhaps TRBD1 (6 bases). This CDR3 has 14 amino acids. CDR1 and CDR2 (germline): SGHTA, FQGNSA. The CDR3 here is CASSSQGLRAPPHF. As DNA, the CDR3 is TGTGCCAGCAGCTCACAGGGTTTGAGGGCACCCCCCCACTTT.

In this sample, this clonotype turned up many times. The CDR3 DNA reads TGTGCCAGCAGCTTAGATATTTCTAGCGGGAGTCTCTACGAGCAGTACTTC. Its protein product is CASSLDISSGSLYEQYF. V usage is TRBV11-2 and J usage is TRBJ2-7, with TRBD2 identical over 10 bases. Per germline, CDR1 SGHAT and CDR2 FQNNGV. This CDR3 has 17 residues. J lost 3 bases, V lost 0 bases, and 8 bases had no gene match.

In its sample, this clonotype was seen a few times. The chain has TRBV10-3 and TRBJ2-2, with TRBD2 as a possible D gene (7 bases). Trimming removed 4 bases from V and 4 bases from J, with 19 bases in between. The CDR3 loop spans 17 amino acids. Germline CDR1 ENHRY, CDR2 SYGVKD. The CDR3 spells CAISGGRGGIGTGELFF. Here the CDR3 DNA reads TGTGCCATCAGTGGGGGGCGCGGGGGAATCGGCACCGGGGAGCTGTTTTTT.

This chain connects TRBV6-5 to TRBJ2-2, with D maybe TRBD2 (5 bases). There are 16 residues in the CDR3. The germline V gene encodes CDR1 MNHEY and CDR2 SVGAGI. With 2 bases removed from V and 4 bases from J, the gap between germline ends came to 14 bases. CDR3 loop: CASSYQAGSTTGELFF. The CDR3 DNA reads TGTGCCAGCAGTTACCAGGCGGGCTCGACCACCGGGGAGCTGTTTTTT.